This T cell receptor beta chain was obtained from a study of T cells in Graves' hyperthyroidism and ophthalmopathy. This clonotype was detected a few times. The antigen is undetermined. Study-level results: Ophthalmopathy and stable hyperthyroidism were separated by a 13 V-J model.

Lactation, pregnancy, other autoimmune disease or uncontrolled infection excluded patients. V was shortened by 4 bases and J by 2 bases, with 11 bases between the two germline ends. Germline V gives CDR1 SGDLS, CDR2 YYNGEE. This CDR3 region has 14 residues. Amplification of TCR beta CDR3 regions was performed using RNA transcripts as template. First-round RT-PCR targeting the TCR CDR3 was performed with the HTBI primer set. TCRdb passed the multiplex PCR reads through MiXCR, listing each CDR3 protein once. This sample has approximately 360,000 distinct CDR3 sequences, with roughly 25% found just once.

Source material: blood. The chain is built from TRBV9 and TRBJ2-3, with D possibly matching TRBD2 (6 bases). The sequence was obtained from a man aged 45-65 years with Graves' hyperthyroidism. The CDR3 DNA reads TGTGCCAGCAGCTCCTGGGGGGACACAGATACGCAGTATTTT. Amino acids: CASSSWGDTDTQYF.